Included here is one T cell receptor (beta chain) sequence, with context. Individuals drawn from some 25 US areas were roughly 18 to 89 years old. This sample is drawn from a study of blood T cell repertoires in COVID-19. Study-wide context: Both acute and convalescent COVID-19 samples were obtained from the United States, Italy and Spain.

Germline V CDR1 and CDR2: KGHDR, SFDVKD. The CDR3 consists of 14 residues. Trimming removed 7 bases at V and 5 bases at J, with 16 bases between. Original data processing: Amplification of reference gene primers was used by the study to estimate nucleated cell counts. Some clones are missing from TCRdb's copy, which holds only in-frame ones; the method was immunoSEQ multiplex PCR. V and J calls and clone size are given by that table; D and trimming were obtained from the DNA. The repertoire holds 350,000 to 400,000 clones, with about 89% as singletons. The chain couples TRBV24-1 to TRBJ1-1, with D possibly being TRBD1 (5 bases). The source is a woman aged 35 to 49 who had been exposed to COVID-19. The specimen was PBMCs or T cells enriched from blood (not recorded which). CDR3 nucleotide sequence: TGTGCCACCAGGCAGGGCTGGGGTGAGACTGAAGCTTTCTTT. It translates to CATRQGWGETEAFF.